This T cell receptor beta chain came from a study of CD8+ T cells in alopecia areata. Unmatched junction bases numbered 9, after V lost 1 base and J lost 15 bases. Germline V gene sequence: CDR1 KGHSH, CDR2 LQKENI. This CDR3 contains 13 residues. Extraction and reverse transcription of RNA yielded cDNA as the sequencing template. Method: immunoSEQ multiplex PCR; TCRdb's copy keeps in-frame clones and lacks some. The sample records hundreds of thousands of clones, around three fifths being singletons. Punch biopsies of lesional scalp, plus peripheral blood, were taken from alopecia areata patients. The TCR sequence derives from a human donor with alopecia areata. This chain links TRBV18 with TRBJ1-5; TRBD1 agrees at 7 bases. The specimen was CD4+ T cells sorted from blood, collected at week 0. The CDR3 here is CASSPQTGTELHF. Here the CDR3 DNA reads TGTGCCAGCTCACCACAAACGGGGACAGAACTGCATTTT.